A selection of T cell receptor beta chains follows, all from one sample in a study of PD-1 blockade in classical Hodgkin lymphoma. Using immunoSEQ multiplex PCR, the repertoire was profiled, and TCRdb retains in-frame clones only, with some absent. Of 10,000 or so clones listed, 60% to 85% are singletons. This sample comprised peripheral blood mononuclear cells (PBMCs), obtained at baseline. The receptors here all came from a human donor with classical Hodgkin lymphoma. The CDR3 runs from the conserved cysteine through the conserved F or W. Each record gives: J gene, clone size, D gene, V gene, CDR3 protein, CDR3 DNA. A D gene is named only where the DNA matches it firmly. Clone size, where shown, is once, few, many, or a class for clones that have expanded.

>TRBJ1-5|NA|NA|TRBV7-9
CASSLGVSDYSNQPQHF
TGTGCCAGCAGCTTAGGGGTTTCGGACTATAGCAATCAGCCCCAGCATTTT
>TRBJ2-1|NA|TRBD2|TRBV7-9
CASSLALAGGYNEQFF
TGTGCCAGCAGCTTAGCGCTTGCGGGAGGCTACAATGAGCAGTTCTTC
>TRBJ1-2|NA|NA|TRBV2
CASRVAGGGSYTF
TGTGCCAGCAGGGTCGCTGGAGGGGGGAGCTACACCTTC
>TRBJ2-7|NA|NA|TRBV6-1
CASSGTASYEQYF
TGTGCCAGCAGTGGGACAGCCTCCTACGAGCAGTACTTC
>TRBJ1-5|few|NA|TRBV28
CARNSSWAQRNQPQHF
TGTGCCAGGAACTCCTCTTGGGCGCAGCGCAATCAGCCCCAGCATTTT
>TRBJ2-7|NA|NA|TRBV27
CASRDFSYEQYF
TGTGCCAGCAGGGACTTCTCCTACGAGCAGTACTTC
>TRBJ2-6|NA|NA|TRBV6-5
CASSFYSGANVLTF
TGTGCCAGCAGTTTTTACTCTGGGGCCAACGTCCTGACTTTC
>TRBJ2-6|NA|NA|TRBV18
CASSPGSNRGANVLTF
TGTGCCAGCTCACCAGGATCCAATAGGGGGGCCAACGTCCTGACTTTC
>TRBJ1-1|NA|NA|TRBV18
CASSPNGNTEAFF
TGTGCCAGCTCACCGAATGGGAACACTGAAGCTTTCTTT
>TRBJ2-7|NA|TRBD1|TRBV18
CASSPLPTGIYEQYF
TGTGCCAGCTCACCACTGCCGACAGGGATCTACGAGCAGTACTTC